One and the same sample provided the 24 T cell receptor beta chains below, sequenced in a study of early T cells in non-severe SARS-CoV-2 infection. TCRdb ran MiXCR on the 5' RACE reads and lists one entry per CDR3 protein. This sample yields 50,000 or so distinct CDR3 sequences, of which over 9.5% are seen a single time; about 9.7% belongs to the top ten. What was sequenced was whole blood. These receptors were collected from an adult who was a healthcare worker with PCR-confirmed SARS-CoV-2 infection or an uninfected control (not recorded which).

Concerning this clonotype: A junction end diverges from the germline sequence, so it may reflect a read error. CDR3 amino acids: CTSSYGGNWRGSPLHF. CDR3 DNA: TGTACCAGCAGTTACGGGGGGAATTGGAGAGGATCACCCCTCCACTTT. V usage is TRBV6-5 and J usage is TRBJ1-6; a possible D gene is TRBD1 (5 bases). CDR1 and CDR2 from the germline V gene are MNHEY and SVGAGI. CDR3 length: 16 residues.

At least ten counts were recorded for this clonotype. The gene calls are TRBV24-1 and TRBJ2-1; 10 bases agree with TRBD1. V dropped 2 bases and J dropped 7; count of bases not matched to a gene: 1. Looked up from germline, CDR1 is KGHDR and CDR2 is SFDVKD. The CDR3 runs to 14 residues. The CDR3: CATSDWTGGNEQFF. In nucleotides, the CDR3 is TGTGCCACCAGTGATTGGACAGGGGGGAATGAGCAGTTCTTC.

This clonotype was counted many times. This CDR3 is CAISEPDRPGSYEQYF. The DNA for the CDR3 is TGTGCCATCAGTGAGCCCGACAGGCCGGGCTCCTACGAGCAGTACTTC. The rearrangement joins TRBV10-3 to TRBJ2-7; maybe TRBD1 (6 bases). The germline CDR1 and CDR2 sequences are ENHRY and SYGVKD. This CDR3 has 16 residues. Trimming shortened V by 2 bases and J by 0 bases, and 14 bases separated the two germline ends.

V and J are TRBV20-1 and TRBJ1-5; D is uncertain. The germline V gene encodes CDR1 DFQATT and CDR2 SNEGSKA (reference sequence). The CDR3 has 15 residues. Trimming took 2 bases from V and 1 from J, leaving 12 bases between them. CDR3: CSARPPGSSNQPQHF. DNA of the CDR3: TGCAGTGCTAGACCCCCGGGGTCGAGCAATCAGCCCCAGCATTTT.

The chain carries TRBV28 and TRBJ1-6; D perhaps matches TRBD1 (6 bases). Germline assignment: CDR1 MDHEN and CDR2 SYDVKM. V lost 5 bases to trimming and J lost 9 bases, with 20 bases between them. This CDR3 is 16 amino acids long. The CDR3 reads CASSPSGQGRGSPLHF. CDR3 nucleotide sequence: TGTGCCAGCAGTCCCTCCGGCCAGGGGCGGGGTTCACCCCTCCACTTT.

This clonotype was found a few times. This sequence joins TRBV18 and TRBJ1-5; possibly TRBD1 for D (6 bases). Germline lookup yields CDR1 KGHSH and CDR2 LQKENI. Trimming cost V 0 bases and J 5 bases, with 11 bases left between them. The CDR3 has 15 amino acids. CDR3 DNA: TGTGCCAGCTCACCACCTGGACAGTCCTATCAGCCCCAGCATTTT. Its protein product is CASSPPGQSYQPQHF.

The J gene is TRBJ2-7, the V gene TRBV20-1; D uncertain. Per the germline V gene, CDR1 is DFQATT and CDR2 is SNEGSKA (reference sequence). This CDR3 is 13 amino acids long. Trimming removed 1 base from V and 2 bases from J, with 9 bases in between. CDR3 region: CSARAGFAYEQYF. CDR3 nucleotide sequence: TGCAGTGCTAGAGCTGGTTTCGCCTACGAGCAGTACTTC.

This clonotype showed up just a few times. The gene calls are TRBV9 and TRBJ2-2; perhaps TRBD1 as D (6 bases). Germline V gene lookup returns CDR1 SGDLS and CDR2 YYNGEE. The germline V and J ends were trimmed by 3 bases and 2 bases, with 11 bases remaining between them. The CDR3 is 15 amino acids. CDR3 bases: TGTGCCAGCAGCGGGAGGACAGCCAACACCGGGGAGCTGTTTTTT. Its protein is CASSGRTANTGELFF.

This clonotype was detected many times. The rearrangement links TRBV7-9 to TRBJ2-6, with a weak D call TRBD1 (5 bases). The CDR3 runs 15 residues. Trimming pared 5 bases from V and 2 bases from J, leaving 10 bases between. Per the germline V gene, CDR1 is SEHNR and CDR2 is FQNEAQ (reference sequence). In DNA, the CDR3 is TGTGCCAGCAGCACCAGGGTAGCTGGGGCCAACGTCCTGACTTTC. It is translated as CASSTRVAGANVLTF.

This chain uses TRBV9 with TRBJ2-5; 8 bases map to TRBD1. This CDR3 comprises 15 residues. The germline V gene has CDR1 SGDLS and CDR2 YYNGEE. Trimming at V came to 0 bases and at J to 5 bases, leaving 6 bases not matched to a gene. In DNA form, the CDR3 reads TGTGCCAGCAGCGTAGCCGGGACAGGCGGGGAGACCCAGTACTTC. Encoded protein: CASSVAGTGGETQYF. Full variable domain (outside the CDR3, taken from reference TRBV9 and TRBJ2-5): DSGVTQTPKHLITATGQRVTLRCSPRSGDLSVYWYQQSLDQGLQFLIQYYNGEERAKGNILERFSAQQFPDLHSELNLSSLELGDSALYFCASSVAGTGGETQYFGPGTRLLVL.

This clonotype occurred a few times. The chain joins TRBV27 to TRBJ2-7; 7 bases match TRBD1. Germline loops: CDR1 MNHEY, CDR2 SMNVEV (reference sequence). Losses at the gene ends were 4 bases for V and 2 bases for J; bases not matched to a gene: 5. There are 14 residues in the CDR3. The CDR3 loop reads CASSSGQLAYEQYF. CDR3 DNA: TGTGCCAGCAGTTCGGGACAGCTGGCCTACGAGCAGTACTTC.

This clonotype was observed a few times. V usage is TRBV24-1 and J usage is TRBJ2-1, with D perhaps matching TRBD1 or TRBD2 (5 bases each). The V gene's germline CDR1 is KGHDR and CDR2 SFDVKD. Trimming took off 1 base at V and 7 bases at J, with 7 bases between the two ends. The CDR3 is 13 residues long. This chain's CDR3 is CATSDFGGNEQFF. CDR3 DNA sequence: TGTGCCACCAGTGATTTTGGGGGTAATGAGCAGTTCTTC.

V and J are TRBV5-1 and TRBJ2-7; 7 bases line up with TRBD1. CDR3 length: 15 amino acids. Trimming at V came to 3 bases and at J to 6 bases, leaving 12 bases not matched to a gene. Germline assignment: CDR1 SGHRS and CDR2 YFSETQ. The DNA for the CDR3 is TGCGCCAGCAGCTGGACCGGACAGGATGCGCGCGAGCAGTACTTC. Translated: CASSWTGQDAREQYF.

In DNA, the CDR3 is TGCAGTGCTAGTCGAGGGACCACAGATACGCAGTATTTT. It codes for CSASRGTTDTQYF. The chain couples TRBV20-1 to TRBJ2-3, with D perhaps given as TRBD1 or TRBD2 (5 bases each). The V gene's germline CDR1 is DFQATT and CDR2 SNEGSKA (reference sequence). Trimming removed 3 bases from V and 2 bases from J, with 9 bases in between. The CDR3 is made up of 13 amino acids.

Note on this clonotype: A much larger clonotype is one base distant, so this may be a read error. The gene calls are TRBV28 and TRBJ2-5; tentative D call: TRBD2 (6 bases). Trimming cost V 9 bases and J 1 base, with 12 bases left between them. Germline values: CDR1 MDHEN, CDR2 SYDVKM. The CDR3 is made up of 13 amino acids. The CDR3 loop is CARRGGSQETQYF. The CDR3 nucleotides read TGTGCCAGGAGGGGAGGCAGCCAAGAGACCCAGTACTTC.

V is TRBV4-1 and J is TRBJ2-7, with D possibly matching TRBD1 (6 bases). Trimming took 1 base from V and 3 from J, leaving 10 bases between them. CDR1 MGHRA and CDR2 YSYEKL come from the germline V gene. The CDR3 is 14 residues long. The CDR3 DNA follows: TGCGCCAGCAGCCAAGGGACGACAGGCTACGAGCAGTACTTC. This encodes CASSQGTTGYEQYF.

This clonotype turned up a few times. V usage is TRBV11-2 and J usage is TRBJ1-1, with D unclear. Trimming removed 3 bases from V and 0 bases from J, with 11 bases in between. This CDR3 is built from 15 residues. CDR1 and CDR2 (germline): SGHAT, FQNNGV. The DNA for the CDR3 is TGTGCCAGCAGCTTGGTAGCAGGAATGAACACTGAAGCTTTCTTT. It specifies CASSLVAGMNTEAFF.

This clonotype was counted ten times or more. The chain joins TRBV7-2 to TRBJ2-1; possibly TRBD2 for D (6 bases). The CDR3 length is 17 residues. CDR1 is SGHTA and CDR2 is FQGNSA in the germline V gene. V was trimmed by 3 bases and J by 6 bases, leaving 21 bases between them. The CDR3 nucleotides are TGTGCCAGCAGCTTCCTGATGGCGGGATTTAGGGCCAATGAGCAGTTCTTC. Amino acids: CASSFLMAGFRANEQFF.

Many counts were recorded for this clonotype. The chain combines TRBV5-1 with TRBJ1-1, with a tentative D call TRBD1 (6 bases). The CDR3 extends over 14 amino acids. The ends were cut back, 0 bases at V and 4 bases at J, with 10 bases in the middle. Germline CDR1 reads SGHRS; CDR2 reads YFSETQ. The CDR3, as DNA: TGCGCCAGCAGCTTGGAAGGGGGAATCACTGAAGCTTTCTTT. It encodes CASSLEGGITEAFF.

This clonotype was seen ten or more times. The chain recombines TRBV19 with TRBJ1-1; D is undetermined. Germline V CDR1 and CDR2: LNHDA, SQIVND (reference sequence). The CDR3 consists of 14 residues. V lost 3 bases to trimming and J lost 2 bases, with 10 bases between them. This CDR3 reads CASSIRDFNTEAFF. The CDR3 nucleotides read TGTGCCAGTAGTATTAGGGATTTCAACACTGAAGCTTTCTTT.

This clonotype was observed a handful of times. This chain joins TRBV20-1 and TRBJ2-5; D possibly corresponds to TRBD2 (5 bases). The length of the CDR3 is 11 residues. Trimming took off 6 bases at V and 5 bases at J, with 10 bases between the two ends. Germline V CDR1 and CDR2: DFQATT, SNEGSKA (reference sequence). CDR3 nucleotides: TGCAGTGCCCGTCGAGGGGAGACCCAGTACTTC. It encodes CSARRGETQYF.

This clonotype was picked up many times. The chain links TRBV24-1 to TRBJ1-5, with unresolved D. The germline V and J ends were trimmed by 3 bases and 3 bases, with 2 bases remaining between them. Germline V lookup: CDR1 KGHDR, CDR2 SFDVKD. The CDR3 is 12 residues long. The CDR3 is CATSDPNQPQHF. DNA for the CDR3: TGTGCCACCAGTGATCCCAATCAGCCCCAGCATTTT.

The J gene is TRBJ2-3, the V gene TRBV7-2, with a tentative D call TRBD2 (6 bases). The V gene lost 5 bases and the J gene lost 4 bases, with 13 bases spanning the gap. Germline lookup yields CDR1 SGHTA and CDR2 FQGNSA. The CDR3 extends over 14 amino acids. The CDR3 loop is CASSPSRRADTQYF. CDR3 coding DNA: TGTGCCAGCAGCCCTAGCAGGAGGGCAGATACGCAGTATTTT.

Here the CDR3 reads CASSLTGSNEQFF. As DNA, the CDR3 is TGTGCCAGCAGCTTAACTGGGTCCAATGAGCAGTTCTTC. The chain has TRBV7-2 and TRBJ2-1, with D unresolved. The CDR3 totals 13 residues. Per the germline V gene, CDR1 is SGHTA and CDR2 is FQGNSA. Trimming removed 2 bases from V and 6 bases from J, with 8 bases in between.